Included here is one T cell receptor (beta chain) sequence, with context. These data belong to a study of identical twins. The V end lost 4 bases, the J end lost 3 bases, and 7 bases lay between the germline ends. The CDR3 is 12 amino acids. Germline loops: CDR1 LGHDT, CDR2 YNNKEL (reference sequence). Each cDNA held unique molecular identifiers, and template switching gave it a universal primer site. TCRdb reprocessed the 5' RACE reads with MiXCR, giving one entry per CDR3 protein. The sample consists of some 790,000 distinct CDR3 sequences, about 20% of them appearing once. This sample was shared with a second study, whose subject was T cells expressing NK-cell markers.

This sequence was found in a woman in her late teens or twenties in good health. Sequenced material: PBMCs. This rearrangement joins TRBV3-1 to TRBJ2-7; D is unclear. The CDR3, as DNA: TGTGCCAGCAGCCTTAGATACTACGAGCAGTACTTC. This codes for CASSLRYYEQYF.